These 14 T cell receptor beta chains were all obtained from the same sample, sequenced in a study of T cells in Graves' hyperthyroidism and ophthalmopathy. Authors of the study amplified TCR beta CDR3 regions from RNA transcripts. The HTBI primer set served for first-round RT-PCR of the TCR CDR3. A single record per CDR3 protein comes from TCRdb applying MiXCR to the multiplex PCR reads. The sample has almost 500,000 distinct CDR3 sequences, roughly 22% seen once. Source material: blood. Receptors originate from an older woman with Graves' ophthalmopathy.

This clonotype was recorded at least ten times. The CDR3 sequence: CASSFSGNSNQPQHF. CDR3 in DNA: TGTGCCAGCAGTTTCTCAGGGAACAGCAATCAGCCCCAGCATTTT. V and J are TRBV28 and TRBJ1-5; maybe TRBD1 (5 bases). The CDR3 consists of 15 residues. V lost 3 bases and J 1 base, leaving 10 bases between the germline ends. Per the germline V gene, CDR1 is MDHEN and CDR2 is SYDVKM.

The chain links TRBV7-3 to TRBJ2-3; D possibly matches TRBD1 or TRBD2 (5 bases each). This CDR3 is 16 amino acids long. In germline, CDR1 is SGHTA, CDR2 FQGTGA. Trimming shortened V by 3 bases and J by 1 base, and 14 bases separated the two germline ends. As DNA, the CDR3 is TGTGCCAGCAGCTTGACCGGGAAAGGGGGCACAGATACGCAGTATTTT. It codes for CASSLTGKGGTDTQYF.

This clonotype occurred a few times. This sequence joins TRBV28 and TRBJ2-7; D perhaps matches TRBD2 (6 bases). Germline V gives CDR1 MDHEN, CDR2 SYDVKM. The CDR3 has 14 residues. Trimming cost V 5 bases and J 3 bases, with 14 bases left between them. CDR3 sequence (DNA): TGTGCCAGCAGTCTACGGGGACTGAACTACGAGCAGTACTTC. It encodes CASSLRGLNYEQYF.

This clonotype was detected many times. The chain joins TRBV12-3 or TRBV12-4 to TRBJ1-1; D might be TRBD1 (5 bases). The CDR3 sequence is 14 residues long. Trimming stripped 3 bases from V and 11 bases from J, with 19 bases between. The CDR3 nucleotides are TGTGCCAGCAGTTTGTTCGGGGCCGTCGACCCGGCTTTCTTT. Translating gives CASSLFGAVDPAFF.

V gene TRBV7-9 combines with J gene TRBJ2-7, with D uncertain. Trimming removed 5 bases from V and 3 bases from J, with 14 bases in between. Germline V gene sequence: CDR1 SEHNR, CDR2 FQNEAQ (reference sequence). The CDR3 has 14 amino acids. CDR3: CASSHPGYFYEQYF. CDR3 nucleotide sequence: TGTGCCAGCAGCCACCCCGGTTACTTCTACGAGCAGTACTTC.

This clonotype has a count of ten or more. The V and J genes are TRBV7-2 and TRBJ2-7, with D uncertain. Germline CDR1 SGHTA, CDR2 FQGNSA. Trimming shortened V by 5 bases and J by 6 bases, and 11 bases separated the two germline ends. The CDR3 length is 12 residues. The CDR3, as DNA: TGTGCCAGCAGCCACAGTAAGGGCGAGCAGTACTTC. Its translation: CASSHSKGEQYF.

V and J are TRBV19 and TRBJ2-7, with 10 bases aligning to TRBD2. The CDR3 sequence is 16 residues long. V dropped 4 bases and J dropped 1; count of bases not matched to a gene: 7. The V gene's germline CDR1 is LNHDA and CDR2 SQIVND (reference sequence). The CDR3 reads CASSSLAGAVSYEQYF. The CDR3 DNA is TGTGCCAGTAGTAGCCTAGCGGGAGCCGTTTCCTACGAGCAGTACTTC.

Notes on this clonotype: The junction departs from germline at one end; a sequencing error may be responsible. V gene TRBV7-2 combines with J gene TRBJ2-7; no clear D. The CDR3 length is 15 residues. Germline loops: CDR1 SGHTA, CDR2 FQGNSA. The CDR3 loop reads CASSQEGDSSYEQYF. CDR3 bases: TGCGCCAGCAGCCAAGAAGGCGATAGCTCCTACGAGCAGTACTTC.

This rearrangement joins TRBV9 to TRBJ2-1, with 12 bases aligning to TRBD1. V shed 5 bases and J 7 bases; nucleotides not matched to a gene: 10. Germline V lookup: CDR1 SGDLS, CDR2 YYNGEE. CDR3 length equals 16 residues. CDR3 in amino acids: CASSNPRDRGRNEQFF. The CDR3 bases are TGTGCCAGCAGTAATCCCCGGGACAGGGGGCGAAATGAGCAGTTCTTC.

This clonotype was observed many times. V is TRBV6-1 and J is TRBJ2-5; D unclear. Germline CDR1 is MNHNS and CDR2 is SASEGT. Trimming pared 3 bases from V and 4 bases from J, leaving 12 bases between. The length of the CDR3 is 14 residues. The DNA of the CDR3 is TGTGCCAGCAGTGAGGTGGGGTACGGAGAGACCCAGTACTTC. Its translation: CASSEVGYGETQYF.

The chain uses TRBV24-1 and TRBJ2-1; 13 bases line up with TRBD2. The V gene's germline CDR1 is KGHDR and CDR2 SFDVKD. This CDR3 is 16 amino acids long. Losses at the gene ends were 4 bases for V and 5 bases for J; bases not matched to a gene: 4. CDR3 bases: TGTGCCACCAGTGAAACTACTAGCGGGAGGGACAATGAGCAGTTCTTC. As protein: CATSETTSGRDNEQFF.

This clonotype was detected a few times. This chain uses TRBV5-4 with TRBJ1-6; D is ambiguous. There are 14 residues in the CDR3. Trimming cost V 3 bases and J 6 bases, with 10 bases left between them. The germline gives CDR1 SGHNT, CDR2 YYREEE (reference sequence). The CDR3 nucleotides read TGTGCCAGCAGCTACGAACATTCTAATTCACCCCTCCACTTT. This encodes CASSYEHSNSPLHF.

This clonotype was seen more than once but under ten times. The chain uses TRBV10-3 and TRBJ2-1; D not certain. V dropped 3 bases and J dropped 4 bases, with 13 bases sitting between them. This CDR3 contains 15 residues. CDR1 is ENHRY and CDR2 is SYGVKD in the germline V gene. The CDR3 nucleotides read TGTGCCATCAGTGATCCGGGCATGAGGTACAATGAGCAGTTCTTC. This sequence encodes CAISDPGMRYNEQFF.

This clonotype has a count of ten or more. This chain links TRBV6-1 with TRBJ1-2; D is unclear. Trimming shortened V by 5 bases and J by 10 bases, and 20 bases separated the two germline ends. This CDR3 has 14 amino acids. CDR1 is MNHNS and CDR2 is SASEGT in the germline V gene. The CDR3 coding sequence is TGTGCCAGCAGTCCTTCGCCTAGGACGACATCCTACACCTTC. As protein: CASSPSPRTTSYTF.